The T cell receptor (beta chain) described here comes from a study of blood T cells in healthy people across ages. Only a few counts were recorded for this clonotype. Using a J-beta primer mix together with a sample-barcoded 5' primer, a second PCR was run for about 6 to 11 cycles. A single record per CDR3 protein comes from TCRdb applying MiXCR to the 5' RACE reads. Of some 1,800,000 distinct CDR3 sequences listed, approximately 40% are singletons. The source of this sequence is a human donor in good health. Input material: blood.

The CDR3 here is CSARDLTLEAFF. CDR3 DNA: TGCAGTGCTAGAGACCTGACTCTTGAAGCTTTCTTT. This sequence joins TRBV20-1 and TRBJ1-1; D unclear. Germline CDR1 is DFQATT and CDR2 is SNEGSKA (reference sequence). Trimming left V 0 bases short and J 7 bases short, with 9 bases between. The length of the CDR3 is 12 residues.